This T cell receptor beta chain originates from a study of blood T cell repertoires in COVID-19. This table comes from immunoSEQ multiplex PCR, and its TCRdb copy is limited to in-frame clones, with some not included. The sample includes around 190,000 clones, 70% to 85% seen only once; the top ten take under 4%. This clone was counted between two and nine times. The CDR3 length is 16 residues. After removal of 7 bases from V and 2 bases from J, the junction contained 13 bases not matched to a gene. Germline lookup yields CDR1 MDHEN and CDR2 SYDVKM. This chain connects TRBV28 to TRBJ1-2, with 7 bases lining up with TRBD1. The sequence derives from a woman younger than 45 who had recovered from COVID-19. Material for sequencing was PBMCs or T cells enriched from blood (not recorded which). CDR3 sequence reads: CASTLLLGDSNYGYTF. The CDR3 bases are TGTGCCAGCACCCTTCTTTTGGGGGACAGCAACTATGGCTACACCTTC.